The entry that follows covers one T cell receptor (beta chain) sequence. The antigen is undetermined. This CDR3 is 15 amino acids long. The germline V gene encodes CDR1 SGHRS and CDR2 YFSETQ. V was pared by 3 bases and J by 7 bases, with 19 bases between. RNA amounts of roughly 0.5 to 1 ug underwent reverse transcription with random hexamers. TCRdb re-derived calls from the immunoSEQ multiplex PCR reads in MiXCR, one entry per CDR3 protein. The table lists about 140,000 distinct CDR3 sequences, 85% to 95% of them singletons. The sample belongs to a study of CD8 T cells in Susac syndrome. Study results and limitations: Acknowledgment was made by the study that its TCR sequencing and HLA analysis involved a relatively small number of individuals.

The authors carried out high-throughput sequencing of TCR beta. They applied it to CD8+ and CD4+ T cells obtained from blood. TEMRA cells were FACS-enriched, while CD8+ and CD4+ T cells were negatively isolated. The V and J genes are TRBV5-1 and TRBJ2-5; tentatively, D is TRBD1 (5 bases). The receptor's source is a human donor with Susac syndrome. Sequenced sample: CD4+ T cells from PBMCs. The CDR3 reads CASSSLGQGGGTQYF. CDR3 nucleotide sequence: TGCGCCAGCAGCTCCCTCGGGCAGGGTGGTGGGACCCAGTACTTC.